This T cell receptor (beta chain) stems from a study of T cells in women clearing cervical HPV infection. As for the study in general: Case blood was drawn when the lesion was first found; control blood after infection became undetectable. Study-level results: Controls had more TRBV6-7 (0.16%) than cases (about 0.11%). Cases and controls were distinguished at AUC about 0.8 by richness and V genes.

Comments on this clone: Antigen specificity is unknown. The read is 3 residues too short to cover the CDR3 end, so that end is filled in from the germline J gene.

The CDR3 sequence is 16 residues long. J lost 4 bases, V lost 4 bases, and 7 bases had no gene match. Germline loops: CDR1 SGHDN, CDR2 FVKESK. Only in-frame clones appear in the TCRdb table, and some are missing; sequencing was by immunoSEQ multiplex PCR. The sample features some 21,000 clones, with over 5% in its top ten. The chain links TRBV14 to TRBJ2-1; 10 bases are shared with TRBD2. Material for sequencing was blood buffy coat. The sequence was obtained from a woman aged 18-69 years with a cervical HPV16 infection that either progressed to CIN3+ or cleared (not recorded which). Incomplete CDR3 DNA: TGTGCCAGCAGCCGACCCGGACTAGCGGCTTACAATGAG. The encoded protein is CASSRPGLAAYNE. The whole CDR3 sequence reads CASSRPGLAAYNEQFF.